What follows is one TCR beta chain and its context. No antigen is known for it. No per-base quality is available; no much larger clone lies one base away. The data stem from a study of cytomegalovirus exposure and HLA in healthy donors listed by TCRdb under 2017. For the study in its entirety: According to an earlier analysis of several hundred of the donors, about 179 million T cells yielded some 110 million unique TCR beta sequences and approximately 300 Gb of sequence data. About 300 gigabases of sequencing data and 70 million to 85 million unique TCR sequences were included in an early release covering about 600 HLA-typed donors. Of the 300 to 500 genotyped donors, roughly 76% were placed in the genetic ancestry cluster associated with self-reported Caucasian donors. The aim of the study was to test whether cataloging public T cell receptors could identify signatures of past pathogen exposure. The T cell repertoires of several hundred subjects were profiled by immunosequencing and related to cytomegalovirus serostatus. A separate validation cohort of about 110 different subjects was used in addition to the roughly 700-subject first cohort. High-throughput TCR immunosequencing, statistical association of individual TCRs with disease status, and machine learning were combined to predict cytomegalovirus infection status. A later analysis re-examined previously published TCR beta repertoires from about 670 donors and added high-resolution HLA genotyping to investigate patterns of TCR occurrence. Rather than drawing on any new phenotypic data, the later analysis identified candidate immune exposures from TCR beta sequences and the way those sequences occurred across donors. In an earlier analysis of 550 to 700 of the donors, high-throughput TCR beta sequencing was used to judge whether each TCR beta V gene segment behaved as functional or pseudogenic. Donor age, sex, ethnicity and CMV serostatus were compiled together with the repertoire data. Genome-wide SNP genotypes for about 65% of the 666 donors were used in a later genetic analysis, which treated that subset as a discovery cohort. All discovery cohort repertoires had been generated using a single sequencing platform. HLA typing included class I and class II loci at four-digit resolution. The number of typed donors differed by locus: about 629-630 for A, B, C, DRB1 and DQB1; approximately 530 for DQA1; approximately 600 for DPA1; and about 470 for DPB1. Because of strong linkage in the cohort, a handful of DR-DQ haplotypes were treated as single units for association and clustering. On average, approximately 250,000 unique TCR beta nucleotide sequences were sequenced per donor among a few hundred genotyped donors of the cohort, with 15% to 20% of those sequences being non-productive. Paper-wide results and their limitations: A later analysis found that TCR association rates varied across HLA loci, with DRB1 alleles showing the most associated TCRs and HLA-C alleles the fewest. Most TCR sequences were seen in very few donors, while some public TCRs were found in many individuals. The classifier was reported to diagnose cytomegalovirus status with high specificity and sensitivity in both the original cohort and the validation cohort. A cluster of highly shared sequence variants was judged likely to represent a technical artifact of the sequencing pipeline. Compared with the roughly 670-donor mean, donors in an Asian-associated ancestry cluster had fewer N-insertions in productive TCRs, according to a later genetic analysis. Because counts were too low, under 20 rarely observed V segments, including chromosome 9 orphons, were left out of the earlier analysis of some 600 of the donors. A later genetic analysis associated a missense DCLRE1C variant with V-gene and J-gene trimming of TCR beta chains, and an independent cohort replicated the association. In a later analysis, HLA-associated TCR beta chains were found to be more clonally expanded and to have lower generation probabilities than equally common non-associated chains. The study gave a list of 150 to 200 TCR beta chains associated with cytomegalovirus. Some IMGT-functional V segments, including TRBV6-2 and TRBV6-3, could not be distinguished by the 87-base-pair reads and were therefore excluded. In a later analysis, most CMV-associated TCR beta chains were found to appear HLA-restricted, with HLA associations seemingly driven largely by CMV exposure. In a later analysis, several top co-occurrence clusters were reported to appear linked to parvovirus B19, influenza, CMV and Epstein-Barr virus. At a false discovery rate of 0.05, a later analysis linked under 20,000 TCR beta sequences to specific HLA alleles. An earlier analysis of approximately 600 of the donors showed that most TCR beta V segments appeared in productive rearrangements either about 90% or about 30% of the time, which broadly matched IMGT annotations. This cohort had only TCR beta chains sequenced, and the lack of alpha or paired-chain data limited which features could be detected. A further reported finding was that TCR beta sequences accurately predicted the HLA-A and HLA-B alleles for most subjects in the first cohort. Assigning TCR associations to individual alleles was difficult when HLA alleles, especially DR and DQ, strongly co-occurred. In vitro tests confirmed that a few of the cytomegalovirus-associated TCR beta chains recognize cytomegalovirus antigens. Linkage disequilibrium might explain the correlated functional status among segregating V segments, but an unknown experimental factor could not be ruled out. Sequencing depth was assumed to be roughly uniform across donors in the presence/absence analyses, though that assumption may not hold. The authors suggested that the approach could potentially be extended to other disease states and immunological phenotypes. CMV serostatus was the only immune exposure information available for the cohort. Because HLA typing was unavailable for some donors at each locus, only the typed subset was used in association tests.

Receptor amplification or capture employed the immunoSEQ multiplex PCR assay. A mixture of 60 forward primers for TCR Vbeta segments and 13 reverse primers for TCR Jbeta segments was used in the multiplex PCR. A multiplex PCR assay on genomic DNA amplified the CDR3 region of rearranged TCR beta genes. The Illumina HiSeq System was used to sequence the amplified TCR beta libraries as 87-base-pair reads. In the original analysis: A later analysis tallied roughly 78 million unique TCR beta chains across the roughly 610 repertoires, and some 10 million of those chains were shared by two or more donors. To remove PCR and sequencing errors, raw reads were error-corrected and collapsed into unique sequences using a nearest-neighbor algorithm that merged closely related sequences. To assign V, D and J gene segments, CDR3 sequences were aligned to IMGT reference sequences. For a sequence to be retained, a match of at least six nucleotides was required to both a V gene segment and a J gene segment. A rearrangement counted as productive if the CDR3 had no stop codons and remained in frame with V and J, and every other rearrangement counted as non-productive. CDR3 was defined by IMGT convention, running from the second conserved V-encoded cysteine to the conserved J-encoded phenylalanine. The earlier analysis of roughly 590 of the donors excluded sequences that lacked an unambiguous match to a single V gene segment. An earlier analysis of a few hundred of the donors classified V segments as functional when productive rearrangements were above 56.7% and as segregating when the standard deviation between donors was above 5%. A statistical classification framework was built for diagnosing cytomegalovirus status from the catalog of TCR beta chain sequences. In a later analysis, V and J genes were assigned by comparing TCR nucleotide sequences against IMGT/GENE-DB human TR gene sequences. Using the TCRdist pipeline, a later analysis assigned CDR3 sequences along with most-parsimonious VDJ recombination scenarios. A later analysis defined each TCR beta chain by its CDR3 amino acid sequence plus V-gene family, and excluded reads lacking a unique V-gene family. A later analysis removed several hundred highly shared, low-generation-probability nucleotide sequences to deal with suspected cross-contamination and a sequencing artifact. For each public chain, a later analysis derived a clonal expansion index from normalized ranks of inferred template counts within each repertoire. A later analysis computed generation probabilities with a VDJ recombination model fitted to out-of-frame rearrangements, and checked the results against IGoR. Hypergeometric tests were used in a later analysis to score TCR-TCR, TCR-HLA and TCR-CMV co-occurrence, with a repertoire-size bias correction applied to the TCR pairs. To estimate false discovery rates, a later analysis permuted the HLA or CMV assignments 20 times. In a later analysis, co-occurring TCRs were grouped with DBSCAN, and TCRdist sequence similarity was added when clustering was performed within HLA-allele-positive subsets. Co-occurrence clustering excluded repertoires with fewer than 30,000 or more than 120,000 public chains, plus five with anomalous nucleotide sharing. TCRdb limited this immuneACCESS table to in-frame rearrangements with V and J called. A share of clones is missing; checked studies link under half to unresolved V genes, and the rest is unexplained. V and J calls and clone size are as listed in that table; D and trimming were resolved from the DNA. In all, the sample holds some 150,000 clones, and 65% to 85% of those were seen once. The ten largest clones add up to about 2.7% of the sample.

The cohort was made up of several hundred healthy bone marrow donors. At the time of sampling, every cohort member was nominally healthy, though immune exposures that went unrecorded were likely present. The donor was CMV seronegative and was included in the group of 352 seronegative cohort members. Every donor gave a peripheral blood sample, and the peripheral blood mononuclear cells from that sample were used for TCR beta sequencing. The Qiagen DNeasy Blood Extraction Kit was used to extract genomic DNA from the blood cell samples. CDR1 SGHRS and CDR2 YFSETQ were looked up in the germline V gene. Unmatched junction bases come to 9, with V trimmed by 4 bases and J by 8 bases. Counted from cysteine to phenylalanine, this CDR3 has 16 amino acids. Of the read, only the CDR3 DNA is kept; its 48 bases are in frame from base 1.

The rearranged segments are TRBV5-1 and TRBJ2-2, with 12 bases matching TRBD2. What was sequenced was PBMCs. The sequence came from a young man in good health and CMV-seronegative. The DNA reads TGCGCCAGCAGCCCGCGTCTAGCGGGGGGGATAGGGGAGCTGTTTTTT. The translation is CASSPRLAGGIGELFF.